The 30 T cell receptor beta chains reported below all come from one sample, sequenced in a study of siplizumab effects on memory and regulatory T cells. Some clones are missing from TCRdb's copy, which holds only in-frame ones; the method was immunoSEQ multiplex PCR. The sample consists of more than 90,000 clones, around 94% of them appearing once. The sequenced material came from non-Treg CD4+ T cells sorted from blood. The receptor source for this set is a human donor in good health.

V gene TRBV4-1 combines with J gene TRBJ2-2; D is uncertain. The CDR3 has 15 residues. Germline V gene data show CDR1 as MGHRA and CDR2 as YSYEKL. Trimming shortened V by 0 bases and J by 3 bases, and 8 bases separated the two germline ends. The CDR3: CASSQDPWDTGELFF. DNA of the CDR3: TGCGCCAGCAGCCAAGACCCCTGGGACACCGGGGAGCTGTTTTTT.

The chain has TRBV6-5 and TRBJ1-2; tentative D call: TRBD1 (5 bases). This CDR3 comprises 13 residues. V was shortened by 11 bases and J by 0 bases, with 13 bases between the two germline ends. CDR1 is MNHEY and CDR2 is SVGAGI in the germline V gene. The CDR3 region is CACRDGPNYGYTF. As DNA, the CDR3 is TGTGCCTGCCGGGACGGACCTAACTATGGCTACACCTTC.

The V call is TRBV5-6, the J call TRBJ2-2; D is unclear. Deletions cut 1 base from V and 3 bases from J, with 13 bases between. Germline V gene sequence: CDR1 SGHDT, CDR2 YYEEEE. CDR3 length equals 16 residues. CDR3 in amino acids: CASSLPGRTHTGELFF. In DNA form, the CDR3 reads TGTGCCAGCAGCTTGCCCGGCCGGACCCACACCGGGGAGCTGTTTTTT.

This rearrangement joins TRBV21-1 to TRBJ2-1. TRBV21-1 is a documented pseudogene. The CDR3 is 14 amino acids. CDR3 protein: CASSKAGLSHEQFF. CDR3 DNA sequence: TGTGCCAGCAGCAAAGCCGGGCTTTCCCATGAGCAGTTCTTC.

The chain couples TRBV28 to TRBJ2-3; TRBD2 might be the D (5 bases). V gave up 4 bases and J gave up 0 bases, with 8 bases separating them. CDR3 length: 14 residues. CDR1 MDHEN and CDR2 SYDVKM come from the germline V gene. In nucleotides, the CDR3 is TGTGCCAGCAGTTCGTGGACTAGCACAGATACGCAGTATTTT. This sequence encodes CASSSWTSTDTQYF.

In this sample, this clone turned up once. V gene TRBV27 combines with J gene TRBJ1-2, with D possibly being TRBD1 (6 bases). Germline V gene data show CDR1 as MNHEY and CDR2 as SMNVEV (reference sequence). The CDR3 covers 15 residues. Trimming left V 4 bases short and J 11 bases short, with 23 bases between. CDR3 sequence reads: CASSSSSTGAISYTF. In DNA, the CDR3 is TGTGCCAGCAGTTCATCCTCGACAGGCGCGATTTCTTACACCTTC.

This chain uses TRBV7-7 with TRBJ2-1; 7 positions agree with TRBD1. In germline, CDR1 is SSHAT, CDR2 FNYEAQ (reference sequence). The ends lost 4 bases at V and 2 bases at J; junction bases unmatched: 14. CDR3 length: 18 amino acids. CDR3 nucleotides: TGTGCCAGCAGCTCCGGGATTTACAGGGGAAGGCCCTACAATGAGCAGTTCTTC. Translation gives CASSSGIYRGRPYNEQFF.

Only one count was recorded for this clone. This chain links TRBV30 with TRBJ2-5, with D uncertain. The V end was cut by 7 bases, the J end by 5 bases, with 14 bases between. Looked up from germline, CDR1 is GTSNPN and CDR2 is SVGIG (reference sequence). The CDR3 is 12 amino acids. The CDR3 DNA sequence: TGTGCCTCCAAACCCCGGCGGGAGACCCAGTACTTC. Protein product: CASKPRRETQYF.

The V gene is TRBV11-2, the J gene TRBJ2-5; D gene uncertain. Per the germline V gene, CDR1 is SGHAT and CDR2 is FQNNGV. The length of the CDR3 is 13 residues. V was cut by 5 bases and J by 3 bases, with 10 bases left in between. The CDR3 spells CASSASGKETQYF. DNA of the CDR3: TGTGCCAGCAGCGCTTCGGGCAAAGAGACCCAGTACTTC.

This chain uses TRBV28 with TRBJ1-2; D is possibly TRBD1 (5 bases). The germline V gene has CDR1 MDHEN and CDR2 SYDVKM. This CDR3 spans 13 amino acids. With 10 bases removed from V and 6 bases from J, the gap between germline ends came to 18 bases. In DNA form, the CDR3 reads TGTGCCACTAGGAGGGGCCTACCCGATGGCTACACCTTC. Translation gives CATRRGLPDGYTF.

The rearrangement joins TRBV19 to TRBJ2-1; D ambiguous. CDR3 size: 13 residues. Trimming cost V 3 bases and J 6 bases, with 9 bases left between them. Germline V gives CDR1 LNHDA, CDR2 SQIVND (reference sequence). CDR3 region: CASSIRLFNEQFF. The CDR3 DNA reads TGTGCCAGTAGTATTCGCCTCTTCAATGAGCAGTTCTTC.

The V and J genes are TRBV9 and TRBJ1-2, with D possibly matching TRBD1 (5 bases). Germline V lookup: CDR1 SGDLS, CDR2 YYNGEE. Trimming pared 4 bases from V and 7 bases from J, leaving 20 bases between. The CDR3 consists of 15 residues. CDR3 DNA: TGTGCCAGCAGCACTCCCCTAGCGGCAGGGACTGGCTACACCTTC. Translating gives CASSTPLAAGTGYTF.

The V gene is TRBV4-1, the J gene TRBJ2-1; D is unresolved. The CDR3 runs 16 residues. Germline assignment: CDR1 MGHRA and CDR2 YSYEKL. The V end was cut by 1 base, the J end by 0 bases, with 10 bases between. As DNA, the CDR3 is TGCGCCAGCAGCCAAGTATCTAAGGGCTCCTACAATGAGCAGTTCTTC. Translation gives CASSQVSKGSYNEQFF.

V is TRBV7-3 and J is TRBJ2-1; 8 bases agree with TRBD2. Germline V CDR1 and CDR2: SGHTA, FQGTGA. This CDR3 spans 15 amino acids. Trimming removed 5 bases from V and 5 bases from J; junction bases left unmatched: 8. CDR3 amino acids: CASSRSGSGNNEQFF. The CDR3 nucleotides are TGTGCCAGCAGCCGTTCGGGTAGCGGGAACAATGAGCAGTTCTTC.

The chain employs TRBV30 and TRBJ2-1, with D perhaps TRBD1 or TRBD2 (5 bases each). The CDR3 spans 14 residues. Germline CDR1 reads GTSNPN; CDR2 reads SVGIG (reference sequence). Trimming took off 2 bases at V and 7 bases at J, with 15 bases between the two ends. CDR3 nucleotide sequence: TGTGCCTGGAGTATGGGACGGAATAGAAATGAGCAGTTCTTC. Protein product: CAWSMGRNRNEQFF.

The V and J genes are TRBV28 and TRBJ2-7; 11 bases are a match to TRBD1. This CDR3 contains 16 residues. The V segment lost 6 bases and the J segment 1 base; nucleotides outside the gene matches: 8. Per germline, CDR1 MDHEN and CDR2 SYDVKM. The CDR3 is CASSPTGTGGSYEQYF. Written as DNA, the CDR3 is TGTGCCAGCAGCCCTACCGGGACAGGGGGGTCCTACGAGCAGTACTTC.

The chain employs TRBV7-9 and TRBJ1-1; a possible D gene is TRBD1 (6 bases). The CDR3 runs to 13 residues. The germline V and J ends were trimmed by 4 bases and 8 bases, with 14 bases remaining between them. CDR1 and CDR2 from the germline V gene are SEHNR and FQNEAQ (reference sequence). The CDR3 loop reads CASSSRGLEEAFF. The CDR3 DNA reads as TGTGCCAGCAGCTCCAGGGGTCTAGAGGAAGCTTTCTTT.

J is TRBJ1-1 and V is TRBV19; D not certain. The V gene's germline CDR1 is LNHDA and CDR2 SQIVND (reference sequence). There are 16 residues in the CDR3. V was pared by 9 bases and J by 0 bases, with 20 bases between. The CDR3 bases are TGTGCCAGACCTGTTTGGATTCGGCCGATGAACACTGAAGCTTTCTTT. Protein product: CARPVWIRPMNTEAFF.

The chain links TRBV7-9 to TRBJ2-7, with D perhaps given as TRBD1 or TRBD2 (5 bases each). Trimming shortened V by 5 bases and J by 3 bases, and 20 bases separated the two germline ends. The CDR3 covers 16 residues. From germline, CDR1 is SEHNR and CDR2 FQNEAQ (reference sequence). CDR3 protein: CASSRGVWDAVYEQYF. The CDR3 nucleotides read TGTGCCAGCAGCCGAGGGGTATGGGACGCGGTCTACGAGCAGTACTTC.

The chain links TRBV6-5 to TRBJ2-3; D is uncertain. V dropped 0 bases and J dropped 2 bases, with 6 bases sitting between them. Germline loops: CDR1 MNHEY, CDR2 SVGAGI. This CDR3 contains 14 residues. DNA of the CDR3: TGTGCCAGCAGTTACTCTCGCGACACAGATACGCAGTATTTT. This sequence encodes CASSYSRDTDTQYF.

The chain carries TRBV14 and TRBJ1-1; no clear D gene. Germline CDR1 SGHDN, CDR2 FVKESK. Trimming took off 4 bases at V and 4 bases at J, with 10 bases between the two ends. The CDR3 loop spans 13 amino acids. CDR3 nucleotides: TGTGCCAGCAGCCGAGACATGACCACTGAAGCTTTCTTT. Translation: CASSRDMTTEAFF. The variable domain in full, completed from reference TRBV14 and TRBJ1-1, reads EAGVTQFPSHSVIEKGQTVTLRCDPISGHDNLYWYRRVMGKEIKFLLHFVKESKQDESGMPNNRFLAERTGGTYSTLKVQPAELEDSGVYFCASSRDMTTEAFFGQGTRLTVV.

The chain's CDR3 is CASSRRGQVSYNEQFF. CDR3 in DNA: TGTGCCAGCAGCCGCCGGGGGCAAGTCTCCTACAATGAGCAGTTCTTC. V and J are TRBV11-2 and TRBJ2-1; D tentatively reads TRBD1 or TRBD2 (6 bases each). CDR1 SGHAT and CDR2 FQNNGV come from the germline V gene. The CDR3 consists of 16 residues. V lost 5 bases to trimming and J lost 0 bases, with 14 bases between them.

The gene calls are TRBV2 and TRBJ1-1, with 7 positions matching TRBD1. The length of the CDR3 is 14 residues. CDR1 and CDR2 (germline): SNHLY, FYNNEI. V was pared by 5 bases and J by 4 bases, with 7 bases of the junction left unmatched. This chain's CDR3 is CASSQQGKGTEAFF. The CDR3 DNA reads TGTGCCAGCAGTCAACAGGGGAAGGGCACTGAAGCTTTCTTT.

The chain joins TRBV29-1 to TRBJ2-5, with 9 bases identical to TRBD2. The CDR3 consists of 14 residues. Unmatched junction bases numbered 9, after V lost 5 bases and J lost 5 bases. Germline V gene sequence: CDR1 SQVTM, CDR2 ANQGSEA. CDR3 amino acids: CSVSGGTSRETQYF. Here the CDR3 DNA reads TGCAGCGTTTCAGGTGGGACTAGCCGGGAGACCCAGTACTTC.

The J gene is TRBJ2-3, the V gene TRBV18, with D uncertain. Looked up from germline, CDR1 is KGHSH and CDR2 is LQKENI. Trimming cost V 3 bases and J 2 bases, with 6 bases left between them. The CDR3 contains 13 residues. Here the CDR3 reads CASSPLITDTQYF. In DNA, the CDR3 is TGTGCCAGCTCACCTCTAATCACAGATACGCAGTATTTT.

This clone was observed a single time. The chain carries TRBV29-1 and TRBJ2-3; D call uncertain. Germline CDR1 reads SQVTM; CDR2 reads ANQGSEA. V dropped 7 bases and J dropped 4 bases, with 12 bases sitting between them. The CDR3 is 12 residues long. The CDR3 loop reads CSGKSAPDTQYF. As DNA, the CDR3 is TGCAGCGGGAAGTCGGCCCCAGATACGCAGTATTTT.

The V gene is TRBV5-5, the J gene TRBJ1-2, with D unclear. From germline, CDR1 is SGHKS and CDR2 YYEKEE (reference sequence). The V end was cut by 4 bases, the J end by 4 bases, with 11 bases between. The CDR3 totals 13 residues. The CDR3 region is CASSPGGSYGYTF. The CDR3 nucleotides are TGTGCCAGCAGCCCGGGAGGGTCCTATGGCTACACCTTC.

CDR3 sequence (DNA): TGTGCCAGCAGACCGGCCGGGACAGGGCGTAATGAGCAGTTCTTC. It translates to CASRPAGTGRNEQFF. V and J are TRBV7-9 and TRBJ2-1; 9 positions match TRBD1. CDR1 and CDR2 (germline): SEHNR, FQNEAQ (reference sequence). V shed 6 bases and J 7 bases; nucleotides not matched to a gene: 10. This CDR3 contains 15 residues.

The chain uses TRBV19 and TRBJ1-5; no firm D call. Per the germline V gene, CDR1 is LNHDA and CDR2 is SQIVND (reference sequence). The CDR3 runs 14 residues. Trimming removed 2 bases from V and 2 bases from J, with 7 bases in between. This CDR3 reads CASSISGGNQPQHF. The CDR3 DNA is TGTGCCAGTAGTATAAGTGGAGGCAATCAGCCCCAGCATTTT.

CDR3 in amino acids: CASSRAGGYTEAFF. DNA for the CDR3: TGTGCCAGCAGCCGGGCAGGGGGATACACTGAAGCTTTCTTT. The chain employs TRBV7-9 and TRBJ1-1; TRBD1 aligns across 7 bases. V lost 5 bases, J lost 3 bases, and 6 bases stayed unmatched. CDR1 is SEHNR and CDR2 is FQNEAQ in the germline V gene (reference sequence). CDR3 length: 14 amino acids. Variable domain in full (rest from reference TRBV7-9 and TRBJ1-1): DTGVSQNPRHKITKRGQNVTFRCDPISEHNRLYWYRQTLGQGPEFLTYFQNEAQLEKSRLLSDRFSAERPKGSFSTLEIQRTEQGDSAMYLCASSRAGGYTEAFFGQGTRLTVV.